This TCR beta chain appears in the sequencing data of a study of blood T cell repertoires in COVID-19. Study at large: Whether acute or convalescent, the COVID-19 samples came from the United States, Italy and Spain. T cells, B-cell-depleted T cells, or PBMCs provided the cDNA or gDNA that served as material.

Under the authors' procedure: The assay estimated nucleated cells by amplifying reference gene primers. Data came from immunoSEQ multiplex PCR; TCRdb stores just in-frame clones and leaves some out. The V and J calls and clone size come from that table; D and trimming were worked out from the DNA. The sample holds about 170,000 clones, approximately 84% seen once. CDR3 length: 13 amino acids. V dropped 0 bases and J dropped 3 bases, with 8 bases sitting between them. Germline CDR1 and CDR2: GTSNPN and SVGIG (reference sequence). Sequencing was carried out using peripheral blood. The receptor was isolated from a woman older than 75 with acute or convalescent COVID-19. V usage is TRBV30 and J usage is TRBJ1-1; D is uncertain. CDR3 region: CAWSVQWDTEAFF. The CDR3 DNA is TGTGCCTGGAGTGTACAGTGGGACACTGAAGCTTTCTTT.